This is a list of T cell receptor beta chains from one sample in a study of T cells in localized non-small cell lung cancer. Profiling relied on immunoSEQ multiplex PCR, and the TCRdb table lists in-frame clones only, not all of them. The sample yields 28,000 or so clones, roughly 90% seen once. Source: peripheral blood, taken before any cancer treatment. The source of these receptors is a male donor aged 60 or over with stage I lung adenocarcinoma. Each CDR3 is given with its conserved first and last residue. A D gene is named only where the DNA matches it firmly. The size of a clone is reported for some rows only, either as once, few or many, or as a class for expanded clones.

j_gene,d_gene,abundance,v_gene,CDR3aa,CDR3nt
TRBJ2-3,TRBD2,few,TRBV4-1,CASSQASGGRTDTQYF,TGCGCCAGCAGCCAGGCTAGCGGGGGACGCACAGATACGCAGTATTTT
TRBJ1-2,-,-,TRBV19,CASSIRQNYGYTF,TGTGCCAGTAGTATTAGACAAAACTATGGCTACACCTTC
TRBJ1-2,-,-,TRBV9,CASSAAHVKGYTF,TGTGCCAGCAGCGCGGCCCACGTGAAAGGCTACACCTTC
TRBJ1-1,TRBD1,once,TRBV18,CASSPRTGENTEAFF,TGTGCCAGCTCACCTCGGACAGGGGAGAACACTGAAGCTTTCTTT
TRBJ2-5,TRBD2,-,TRBV7-2,CASRQTSGGKETQYF,TGTGCCAGCAGACAGACTAGCGGGGGAAAAGAGACCCAGTACTTC
TRBJ1-6,TRBD1,-,TRBV5-1,CASSLAGTGRAPLHF,TGCGCCAGCAGCTTGGCCGGGACAGGGAGGGCACCCCTCCACTTT
TRBJ1-6,TRBD1,-,TRBV19,CASRGGQGASPLHF,TGTGCCAGTAGGGGCGGACAGGGAGCATCACCCCTCCACTTT
TRBJ2-5,TRBD1,-,TRBV15,CATSRRTGGVRETQYF,TGTGCCACCAGCCGTAGGACAGGGGGGGTAAGGGAGACCCAGTACTTC
TRBJ2-5,-,-,TRBV2,CASSEALAQETQYF,TGTGCCAGCAGTGAAGCGCTTGCACAAGAGACCCAGTACTTC
TRBJ2-3,TRBD2,-,TRBV11-3,CASSFWGGFPDTQYF,TGTGCCAGCAGCTTCTGGGGGGGGTTCCCAGATACGCAGTATTTT
TRBJ2-3,TRBD2,-,TRBV9,CASSVSGKLDTQYF,TGTGCCAGCAGCGTTAGCGGGAAGCTAGATACGCAGTATTTT
TRBJ1-6,-,-,TRBV28,CASQEGGGPLHF,TGTGCCAGTCAGGAGGGGGGAGGCCCCCTCCACTTT
TRBJ2-1,TRBD1,-,TRBV6-6,CASSYSGDRGNEQFF,TGTGCCAGCAGTTACTCGGGGGACAGGGGAAATGAGCAGTTCTTC
TRBJ2-7,TRBD1,once,TRBV6-1,CASSVNHSKDRGSSYEQYF,TGTGCCAGCAGTGTTAACCACTCGAAGGACAGGGGCAGCTCCTACGAGCAGTACTTC
TRBJ2-3,TRBD2,-,TRBV4-2,CASSQETSGGVDTDTQYF,TGTGCCAGCAGCCAAGAAACTAGCGGGGGGGTGGACACAGATACGCAGTATTTT
TRBJ1-3,-,-,TRBV6-4,CASSDSQVRNTIYF,TGTGCCAGCAGTGATAGCCAGGTACGGAACACCATATATTTT
TRBJ2-1,-,-,TRBV30,CAWSLGSYNEQFF,TGTGCCTGGTCTCTGGGCTCCTACAATGAGCAGTTCTTC
TRBJ1-1,-,-,TRBV21-1,CASSKELDRGNTEAFF,TGTGCCAGCAGCAAAGAACTGGACAGGGGGAACACTGAAGCTTTCTTT
TRBJ1-2,-,-,TRBV7-2,CASSPAGQLDYGYTF,TGTGCCAGCAGCCCAGCCGGCCAGCTGGACTATGGCTACACCTTC